These T cell receptor beta chains were read from a single sample in a study of CXCR3-negative and CXCR3-positive naive CD8 T cells. TCRdb reprocessed the 5' RACE reads; each CDR3 protein has one entry and no DNA is given. The sample's table shows 30,000 to 40,000 distinct CDR3 sequences. The sample taken for sequencing was memory CD8+ T cells from blood. The receptors originated from a human donor in good health. Some clones in this sample may be carry-over from other donors' samples. Both conserved end residues are part of each CDR3.

CDR3 | J | V
CASSLLALSGNTIYF | TRBJ1-3 | TRBV5-6
CASSYSNVQVQFF | TRBJ2-1 | TRBV6-6
CASGSSHRAGELFF | TRBJ2-2 | TRBV12-5
CSARDAENSYEQYF | TRBJ2-7 | TRBV20-1
CASGLEFSRRGYTDTQYF | TRBJ2-3 | TRBV5-6
CSAPAGATDTQYF | TRBJ2-3 | TRBV20-1
CASSSIYWNTGELFF | TRBJ2-2 | TRBV11-2
CSVQGASTDTQYF | TRBJ2-3 | TRBV29-1
CSVETSGREQYF | TRBJ2-7 | TRBV29-1
CASSQAPAYEQYF | TRBJ2-7 | TRBV4-3
CASSQQKPAGPLSTDTQYF | TRBJ2-3 | TRBV14
CASSPGQGFYEQYF | TRBJ2-7 | TRBV7-3
CASSLYGVGNEQFF | TRBJ2-1 | TRBV5-5
CASSPSWQSYNEQFF | TRBJ2-1 | TRBV7-3
CASSLDSAGEQFF | TRBJ2-1 | TRBV5-1
CSVDGESSYEQYF | TRBJ2-7 | TRBV29-1
CASSFLAGAETQYF | TRBJ2-5 | TRBV28
CSVEKTGELFF | TRBJ1-4 | TRBV29-1
CSAREAYEQYF | TRBJ2-7 | TRBV20-1